This passage covers 24 T cell receptor beta chains from one sample sequenced in a study of radiotherapy plus CTLA-4 blockade in lung cancer. Produced via immunoSEQ multiplex PCR; TCRdb's table is partial and in-frame only. Of approximately 80,000 clones listed, roughly 80% are singletons. Sequencing used peripheral blood, obtained from a patient treated with radiotherapy plus ipilimumab. Source of these receptors: a human donor with non-small cell lung cancer who had stable disease on radiotherapy plus ipilimumab.

This chain joins TRBV18 and TRBJ1-3; TRBD1 agrees at 8 bases. The ends lost 5 bases at V and 7 bases at J; junction bases unmatched: 10. Looked up from germline, CDR1 is KGHSH and CDR2 is LQKENI. The length of the CDR3 is 15 residues. This CDR3 reads CASSSDRGPRNTIYF. The DNA for the CDR3 is TGTGCCAGCTCATCAGACAGGGGCCCTCGTAACACCATATATTTT.

A few counts support this clone. The V call is TRBV9, the J call TRBJ1-3, with 7 bases that match TRBD1. CDR1 SGDLS and CDR2 YYNGEE come from the germline V gene. The CDR3 totals 18 residues. The ends lost 3 bases at V and 0 bases at J; junction bases unmatched: 12. The CDR3 DNA reads as TGTGCCAGCAGCGCCCACCGTGTGACAGGGTACTCTGGAAACACCATATATTTT. Its translation: CASSAHRVTGYSGNTIYF.

This sequence joins TRBV15 and TRBJ1-1; 7 bases map to TRBD1. CDR3 length: 16 amino acids. J gave up 3 bases and V 2 bases, and 9 bases lay outside the gene matches. Germline lookup yields CDR1 LNHNV and CDR2 YYDKDF (reference sequence). The CDR3 reads CATSRPMDRRDTEAFF. For the CDR3, the DNA is TGTGCCACCAGCAGACCGATGGACAGGCGGGACACTGAAGCTTTCTTT.

The chain recombines TRBV11-2 with TRBJ2-3; D gene ambiguous. The CDR3 contains 15 residues. The V gene lost 4 bases and the J gene lost 0 bases, with 11 bases spanning the gap. Per the germline V gene, CDR1 is SGHAT and CDR2 is FQNNGV. CDR3 sequence (DNA): TGTGCCAGCAGCTCCAGCGCCACAAGCACAGATACGCAGTATTTT. Protein sequence: CASSSSATSTDTQYF.

This clone appeared a single time. The chain couples TRBV2 to TRBJ1-6; D remains unclear. Trimming took 6 bases from V and 7 from J, leaving 16 bases between them. The CDR3 is made up of 15 amino acids. The germline gives CDR1 SNHLY, CDR2 FYNNEI. CDR3 protein: CASRFMTYENSPLHF. CDR3 DNA: TGTGCCAGCAGATTCATGACATACGAGAATTCACCCCTCCACTTT.

This clone was seen just once. The chain employs TRBV19 and TRBJ1-5; 8 bases line up with TRBD1. Germline CDR1 and CDR2: LNHDA and SQIVND (reference sequence). The V gene end was trimmed by 1 base and the J gene end by 7 bases; junction bases not matched to a gene: 9. The length of the CDR3 is 16 residues. The CDR3 protein is CASSIGVAGGRQPQHF. The CDR3 DNA reads as TGTGCCAGTAGTATAGGGGTCGCAGGGGGCCGGCAGCCCCAGCATTTT.

V is TRBV11-2 and J is TRBJ1-1; D is unclear. V was trimmed by 11 bases and J by 10 bases, leaving 11 bases between them. The length of the CDR3 is 9 residues. CDR1 and CDR2 (germline): SGHAT, FQNNGV. CDR3 residues: CAHLKGAFF. Written as DNA, the CDR3 is TGTGCCCACCTAAAGGGAGCTTTCTTT.

The V gene is TRBV7-9, the J gene TRBJ1-6, with 8 bases matching TRBD1. Germline V gives CDR1 SEHNR, CDR2 FQNEAQ (reference sequence). The CDR3 is 13 amino acids. J lost 9 bases, V lost 8 bases, and 6 bases had no gene match. CDR3 in amino acids: CASSAGGFSPLHF. CDR3 coding DNA: TGTGCCAGCTCTGCAGGGGGCTTTTCACCCCTCCACTTT.

This clone occurred once. The chain uses TRBV9 and TRBJ1-3, with a possible D match to TRBD1 (6 bases). Germline V CDR1 and CDR2: SGDLS, YYNGEE. The CDR3 spans 14 residues. Between the trimmed V and J ends, which lost 0 bases and 8 bases, there was a span of 12 bases. CDR3 nucleotide sequence: TGTGCCAGCAGCGTAGGGGTAGGGGGGGACACCATATATTTT. The encoded protein is CASSVGVGGDTIYF.

V and J are TRBV19 and TRBJ2-3, with D perhaps TRBD1 (6 bases). Looked up from germline, CDR1 is LNHDA and CDR2 is SQIVND (reference sequence). Between the trimmed V and J ends, which lost 2 bases and 7 bases, there was a span of 7 bases. The CDR3 is made up of 12 amino acids. The CDR3 sequence: CASSIQGNTQYF. CDR3 in DNA: TGTGCCAGTAGTATACAGGGGAATACGCAGTATTTT.

This clone appeared a few times. J is TRBJ1-6 and V is TRBV5-8, with D possibly TRBD1 on 5 matching bases. The V gene lost 2 bases and the J gene lost 7 bases, with 22 bases spanning the gap. The length of the CDR3 is 18 residues. The germline CDR1 and CDR2 sequences are SGHTS and YDEGEE. This chain's CDR3 is CASSFRIRAGRGNSPLHF. The DNA of the CDR3 is TGTGCCAGCAGCTTTCGTATCAGGGCAGGCCGGGGAAATTCACCCCTCCACTTT.

The V and J genes are TRBV5-1 and TRBJ2-2, with 9 nucleotides matching TRBD1. J lost 5 bases, V lost 1 base, and 12 bases had no gene match. This CDR3 region has 18 residues. In germline, CDR1 is SGHRS, CDR2 YFSETQ. The CDR3: CASSLWSRDRDLTGELFF. The CDR3 DNA reads TGCGCCAGCAGCTTGTGGTCACGGGACAGGGATTTAACCGGGGAGCTGTTTTTT. The full variable domain, completed using reference TRBV5-1 and TRBJ2-2, is KAGVTQTPRYLIKTRGQQVTLSCSPISGHRSVSWYQQTPGQGLQFLFEYFSETQRNKGNFPGRFSGRQFSNSRSEMNVSTLELGDSALYLCASSLWSRDRDLTGELFFGEGSRLTVL.

CDR3 loop: CASSSWGNPSPQYF. CDR3 sequence (DNA): TGTGCCAGCAGTAGCTGGGGCAATCCCTCTCCTCAGTACTTC. This chain joins TRBV27 and TRBJ2-7; perhaps TRBD1 as D (5 bases). Looked up from germline, CDR1 is MNHEY and CDR2 is SMNVEV (reference sequence). The CDR3 extends over 14 amino acids. V was clipped by 5 bases and J by 10 bases, with 21 bases between them.

This clone was found once. The CDR3 region is CASSEAGPRGEKLFF. CDR3 DNA: TGTGCCAGCAGTGAAGCTGGGCCTCGCGGGGAAAAACTGTTTTTT. The chain recombines TRBV6-1 with TRBJ1-4; no reliable D call. This CDR3 has 15 residues. The germline V and J ends were trimmed by 0 bases and 8 bases, with 13 bases remaining between them. The V gene's germline CDR1 is MNHNS and CDR2 SASEGT.

This sequence joins TRBV9 and TRBJ2-2; D is undetermined. The germline V gene encodes CDR1 SGDLS and CDR2 YYNGEE. CDR3 length: 12 residues. V was pared by 0 bases and J by 7 bases, with 4 bases between. The CDR3 sequence: CASSVGGGELFF. The CDR3 coding sequence is TGTGCCAGCAGCGTAGGGGGCGGGGAGCTGTTTTTT.

This clone was picked up a small number of times. CDR3 DNA sequence: TGTGCCAGCTCACAACAGGGACAGGGCTACGAGCAGTACTTC. This translates into CASSQQGQGYEQYF. V gene TRBV18 combines with J gene TRBJ2-7; 9 nucleotides agree with TRBD1. Germline V gene data show CDR1 as KGHSH and CDR2 as LQKENI. This CDR3 spans 14 amino acids. V gave up 4 bases and J gave up 3 bases; unmatched junction bases: 4.

V is TRBV28 and J is TRBJ2-7; TRBD2 is a possible D gene (5 bases). Trimming left V 2 bases short and J 12 bases short, with 20 bases between. The germline V gene has CDR1 MDHEN and CDR2 SYDVKM. This CDR3 region has 14 residues. As DNA, the CDR3 is TGTGCCAGCAGTTTAACGTTCGCGGCTAGCTTTCCGTACTTC. It specifies CASSLTFAASFPYF.

The chain carries TRBV2 and TRBJ1-5, with D possibly being TRBD1 (6 bases). The CDR3 runs 15 residues. The ends were cut back, 6 bases at V and 3 bases at J, with 15 bases in the middle. Germline CDR1 SNHLY, CDR2 FYNNEI. The CDR3 spells CASSPDRINNQPQHF. CDR3 bases: TGTGCCAGCAGCCCTGACAGGATAAACAATCAGCCCCAGCATTTT.

The rearrangement links TRBV4-2 to TRBJ2-3, with a tentative D call TRBD2 (5 bases). The germline gives CDR1 LGHNA, CDR2 YNFKEQ. V was cut by 3 bases and J by 4 bases, with 11 bases left in between. CDR3 length: 14 amino acids. CDR3 sequence: CASSQDLAADTQYF. As DNA, the CDR3 is TGTGCCAGCAGCCAGGACTTAGCCGCAGATACGCAGTATTTT.

The genes are TRBV19 and TRBJ2-7; 9 positions match TRBD1. Germline CDR1 reads LNHDA; CDR2 reads SQIVND (reference sequence). The CDR3 is 15 residues long. The J segment lost 0 bases and the V segment lost 4 bases, leaving 4 bases of the junction unmatched. CDR3: CASSTGTGSSYEQYF. The DNA for the CDR3 is TGTGCCAGTAGTACCGGGACAGGGTCCTCCTACGAGCAGTACTTC.

This chain joins TRBV27 and TRBJ2-5, with 8 bases that match TRBD2. The CDR3 is made up of 13 amino acids. With 3 bases clipped from V and 6 bases from J, the junction kept 3 bases outside the gene matches. Looked up from germline, CDR1 is MNHEY and CDR2 is SMNVEV (reference sequence). CDR3 DNA sequence: TGTGCCAGCAGTTTGACGGGAGGGAAGACCCAGTACTTC. Protein: CASSLTGGKTQYF.

The gene calls are TRBV19 and TRBJ2-5; 7 nucleotides match TRBD1. With V trimmed by 5 bases and J by 5 bases, 11 bases remained unmatched. The CDR3 has 15 residues. Germline CDR1 and CDR2: LNHDA and SQIVND (reference sequence). DNA for the CDR3: TGTGCCAGTAGTTCGACTGCGACAGGGATGGAGACCCAGTACTTC. The encoded protein is CASSSTATGMETQYF.

The chain uses TRBV2 and TRBJ2-7; 13 bases agree with TRBD2. The CDR3 loop spans 15 amino acids. After removal of 5 bases from V and 7 bases from J, the junction contained 8 bases not matched to a gene. Looked up from germline, CDR1 is SNHLY and CDR2 is FYNNEI. CDR3 sequence: CASSPNGLAGDEQYF. CDR3 nucleotide sequence: TGTGCCAGCAGTCCCAATGGACTAGCGGGAGATGAGCAGTACTTC.

The V call is TRBV11-3, the J call TRBJ2-1; TRBD2 matches at 10 bases. Germline V gene data show CDR1 as SGHNT and CDR2 as YENEEA. This CDR3 comprises 14 residues. After removal of 2 bases from V and 6 bases from J, the junction contained 1 base not matched to a gene. The CDR3 sequence: CASSLRLAGNEQFF. In DNA form, the CDR3 reads TGTGCCAGCAGCTTACGACTAGCGGGCAATGAGCAGTTCTTC.